These 15 T cell receptor beta chains were all obtained from the same sample, sequenced in a study of cytomegalovirus exposure and HLA in healthy donors. The primer mix had 60 Vbeta and 13 Jbeta primers. Profiling relied on immunoSEQ multiplex PCR, and the TCRdb table lists in-frame clones only, not all of them. The sample has hundreds of thousands of clones, around four fifths seen once. The sample taken for sequencing was PBMCs. The receptors here all came from a woman in her sixties in good health and CMV-seropositive.

The rearrangement links TRBV28 to TRBJ2-5; 8 bases map to TRBD2. Germline values: CDR1 MDHEN, CDR2 SYDVKM. V lost 1 base, J lost 7 bases, and 5 bases stayed unmatched. There are 14 residues in the CDR3. CDR3 DNA: TGTGCCAGCAGTTTATTGGGGGCGGGGGGGACCCAGTACTTC. Protein: CASSLLGAGGTQYF. The whole variable domain, remainder taken from reference TRBV28 and TRBJ2-5, is DVKVTQSSRYLVKRTGEKVFLECVQDMDHENMFWYRQDPGLGLRLIYFSYDVKMKEKGDIPEGYSVSREKKERFSLILESASTNQTSMYLCASSLLGAGGTQYFGPGTRLLVL.

This chain joins TRBV19 and TRBJ1-2; D gene unclear. The length of the CDR3 is 12 residues. The germline V gene encodes CDR1 LNHDA and CDR2 SQIVND (reference sequence). The germline V and J ends were trimmed by 5 bases and 5 bases, with 9 bases remaining between them. The CDR3 reads CASSQVTYGYTF. The CDR3 DNA is TGTGCCAGTAGTCAGGTGACATATGGCTACACCTTC.

The rearrangement joins TRBV18 to TRBJ1-3; 9 nucleotides match TRBD1. Looked up from germline, CDR1 is KGHSH and CDR2 is LQKENI. The V segment lost 2 bases and the J segment 1 base; nucleotides outside the gene matches: 3. CDR3 length: 16 residues. CDR3 amino acids: CASSPVGQGSGNTIYF. The CDR3 DNA is TGTGCCAGCTCACCAGTGGGACAGGGTTCTGGAAACACCATATATTTT.

V gene TRBV9 combines with J gene TRBJ1-2; 7 positions agree with TRBD1. The CDR3 consists of 12 residues. Germline V gene sequence: CDR1 SGDLS, CDR2 YYNGEE. J lost 6 bases, V lost 6 bases, and 5 bases had no gene match. CDR3 sequence reads: CASNRGQDGYTF. CDR3 bases: TGTGCCAGCAACCGAGGACAGGATGGCTACACCTTC.

V and J are TRBV7-9 and TRBJ2-3; the D is unclear. The germline V gene encodes CDR1 SEHNR and CDR2 FQNEAQ (reference sequence). This CDR3 has 14 residues. The germline V and J ends were trimmed by 4 bases and 0 bases, with 8 bases remaining between them. CDR3 in amino acids: CASSSGFSTDTQYF. The CDR3 region has the DNA TGTGCCAGCAGCTCGGGTTTTAGCACAGATACGCAGTATTTT.

The count of this clone is one. This chain joins TRBV4-1 and TRBJ1-2, with 12 positions matching TRBD1. The CDR3 has 17 residues. V lost 3 bases to trimming and J lost 4 bases; unmatched junction nucleotides: 9. Germline V CDR1 and CDR2: MGHRA, YSYEKL. CDR3 region: CASSQPGQGAPGYGYTF. The CDR3 nucleotides read TGCGCCAGCAGCCAGCCGGGACAGGGGGCTCCGGGCTATGGCTACACCTTC.

The chain joins TRBV7-2 to TRBJ2-5, with a tentative D call TRBD1 (6 bases). Germline loops: CDR1 SGHTA, CDR2 FQGNSA. The CDR3 runs 13 residues. V was trimmed by 3 bases and J by 4 bases, leaving 9 bases between them. The CDR3 DNA reads TGTGCCAGCAGCTTCACAGGGTTAGAGACCCAGTACTTC. Translating it yields CASSFTGLETQYF.

The V gene is TRBV19, the J gene TRBJ1-1; no clear D. Trimming took 0 bases from V and 3 from J, leaving 5 bases between them. The CDR3 is 13 residues long. CDR1 is LNHDA, CDR2 SQIVND, per germline (reference sequence). The CDR3 reads CASSIDVDTEAFF. In DNA, the CDR3 is TGTGCCAGTAGTATAGATGTAGACACTGAAGCTTTCTTT.

This clone has just one count. The CDR3 here is CAITPGQGRSYEQYF. The CDR3 bases are TGTGCCATCACTCCCGGACAGGGCCGATCCTACGAGCAGTACTTC. The chain links TRBV10-3 to TRBJ2-7, with 8 positions matching TRBD1. V lost 7 bases and J lost 1; bases outside the gene matches: 9. Germline loops: CDR1 ENHRY, CDR2 SYGVKD. The CDR3 loop spans 15 amino acids.

In its sample, this clone was seen once. J is TRBJ1-5 and V is TRBV4-1; 10 bases agree with TRBD1. The CDR3 is 16 amino acids. Germline CDR1 is MGHRA and CDR2 is YSYEKL. V was pared by 5 bases and J by 6 bases, with 10 bases of the junction left unmatched. This CDR3 is CASSLRQGAVGQPQHF. Here the CDR3 DNA reads TGCGCCAGCAGCTTGCGACAGGGGGCGGTGGGTCAGCCCCAGCATTTT.

The chain links TRBV2 to TRBJ2-3, with D uncertain. Trimming removed 3 bases from V and 4 bases from J, with 20 bases in between. Germline lookup yields CDR1 SNHLY and CDR2 FYNNEI. CDR3 size: 17 residues. This CDR3 reads CASSDRLGSYGPDTQYF. In DNA, the CDR3 is TGTGCCAGCAGTGATCGGTTGGGCTCTTACGGTCCAGATACGCAGTATTTT.

Here the CDR3 reads CASSRTGTSGSNWQQFF. The DNA of the CDR3 is TGTGCCAGCAGCCGGACCGGGACTAGCGGGAGCAACTGGCAGCAGTTCTTC. The rearrangement links TRBV4-2 to TRBJ2-1; 14 bases map to TRBD2. With V trimmed by 4 bases and J by 11 bases, 13 bases remained unmatched. CDR3 size: 17 residues. Germline V gene data show CDR1 as LGHNA and CDR2 as YNFKEQ.

This clone was recorded once. The chain employs TRBV30 and TRBJ1-6; D gene unclear. Germline V gene sequence: CDR1 GTSNPN, CDR2 SVGIG (reference sequence). V was trimmed by 0 bases and J by 0 bases, leaving 15 bases between them. The CDR3 runs to 18 residues. The CDR3 loop reads CAWSVPGSLSSYNSPLHF. CDR3 bases: TGTGCCTGGAGTGTACCAGGAAGCCTGAGCTCCTATAATTCACCCCTCCACTTT.

The chain links TRBV28 to TRBJ2-3, with 9 positions matching TRBD1. The V gene end was trimmed by 7 bases and the J gene end by 4 bases; junction bases not matched to a gene: 12. Germline V gene lookup returns CDR1 MDHEN and CDR2 SYDVKM. The CDR3 runs to 16 residues. This chain's CDR3 is CASNLSGTGWADTQYF. The CDR3 DNA reads TGTGCCAGCAACCTTTCGGGGACAGGGTGGGCAGATACGCAGTATTTT.

The chain joins TRBV5-8 to TRBJ2-3; D remains unclear. Per germline, CDR1 SGHTS and CDR2 YDEGEE. This CDR3 region has 13 residues. V lost 4 bases and J lost 3, with 9 bases in between. The CDR3 is CASSTQETDTQYF. The CDR3 nucleotides read TGTGCCAGCAGCACCCAAGAGACAGATACGCAGTATTTT.